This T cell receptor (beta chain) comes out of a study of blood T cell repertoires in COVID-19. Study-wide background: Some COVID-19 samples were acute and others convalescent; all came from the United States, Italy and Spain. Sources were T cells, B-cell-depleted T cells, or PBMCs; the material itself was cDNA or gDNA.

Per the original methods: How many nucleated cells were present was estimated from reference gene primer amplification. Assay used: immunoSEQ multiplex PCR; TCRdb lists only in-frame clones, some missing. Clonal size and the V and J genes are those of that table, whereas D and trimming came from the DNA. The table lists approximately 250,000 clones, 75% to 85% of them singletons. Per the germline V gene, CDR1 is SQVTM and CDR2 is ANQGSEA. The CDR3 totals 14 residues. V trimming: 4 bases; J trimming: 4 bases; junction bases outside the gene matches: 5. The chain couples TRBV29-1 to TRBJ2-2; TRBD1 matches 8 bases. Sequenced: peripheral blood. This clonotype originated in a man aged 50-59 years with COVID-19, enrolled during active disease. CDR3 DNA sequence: TGCAGCGTTGGACAGGGGTCAAGCACCGGGGAGCTGTTTTTT. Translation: CSVGQGSSTGELFF.